This entry is about one T cell receptor beta chain. The CDR3 has 18 amino acids. V lost 1 base to trimming and J lost 3 bases; unmatched junction nucleotides: 15. Germline-derived CDR1 and CDR2 are SGHDT and YYEEEE. TCRdb keeps only in-frame clones here, not all; method: immunoSEQ multiplex PCR. The table has 2,100,000 or so clones, approximately 94% seen once. The sample comes from a study of shared clonotypes between healthy human individuals. The chain joins TRBV5-6 to TRBJ2-7; 8 bases line up with TRBD2. The clonotype was recovered from a man aged 18 to 35 in good health. The sequenced sample was naive CD4+ T cells sorted from blood. As for subset: CD45RA+ positively selected. The CDR3, as DNA: TGTGCCAGCAGCTTGAGCGTCGAGCGGGGGTCTATCCACTACGAGCAGTACTTC. This codes for CASSLSVERGSIHYEQYF.